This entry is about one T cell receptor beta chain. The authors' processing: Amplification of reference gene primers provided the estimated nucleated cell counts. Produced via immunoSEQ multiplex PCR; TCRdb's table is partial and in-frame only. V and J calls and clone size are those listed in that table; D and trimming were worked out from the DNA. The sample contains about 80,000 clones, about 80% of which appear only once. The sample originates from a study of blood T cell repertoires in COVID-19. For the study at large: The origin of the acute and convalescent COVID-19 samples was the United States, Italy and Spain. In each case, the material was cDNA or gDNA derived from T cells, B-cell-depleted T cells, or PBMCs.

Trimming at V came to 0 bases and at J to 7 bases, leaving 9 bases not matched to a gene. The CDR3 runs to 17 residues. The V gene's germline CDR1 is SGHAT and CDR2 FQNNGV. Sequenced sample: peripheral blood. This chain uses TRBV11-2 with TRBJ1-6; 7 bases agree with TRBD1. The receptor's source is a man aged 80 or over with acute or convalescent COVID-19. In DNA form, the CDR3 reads TGTGCCAGCAGCTTAGATCTTCCGGGACAGAGGAATTCACCCCTCCACTTT. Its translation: CASSLDLPGQRNSPLHF. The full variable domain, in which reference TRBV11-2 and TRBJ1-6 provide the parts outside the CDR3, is EAGVAQSPRYKIIEKRQSVAFWCNPISGHATLYWYQQILGQGPKLLIQFQNNGVVDDSQLPKDRFSAERLKGVDSTLKIQPAKLEDSAVYLCASSLDLPGQRNSPLHFGNGTRLTVT.